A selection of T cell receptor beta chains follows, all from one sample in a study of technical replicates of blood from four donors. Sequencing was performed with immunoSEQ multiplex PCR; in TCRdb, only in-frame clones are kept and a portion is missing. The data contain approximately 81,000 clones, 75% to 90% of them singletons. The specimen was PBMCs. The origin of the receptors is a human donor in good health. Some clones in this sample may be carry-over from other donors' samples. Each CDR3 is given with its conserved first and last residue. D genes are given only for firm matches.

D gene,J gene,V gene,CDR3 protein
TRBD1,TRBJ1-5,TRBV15,CATSRWGQNNQPQHF
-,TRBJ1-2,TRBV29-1,CSVFQPLSSGYTF
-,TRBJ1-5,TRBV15,CATSRVTADQPQHF
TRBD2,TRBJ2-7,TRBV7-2,CASSLTSGGWVDSYEQYF
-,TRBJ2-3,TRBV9,CASSVEDGSGQYF
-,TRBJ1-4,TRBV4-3,CASSQKIGKTNEKLFF
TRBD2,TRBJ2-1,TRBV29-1,CSVAHLGLAGSYNEQFF
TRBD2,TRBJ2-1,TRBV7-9,CASSFPSGGYNEQFF
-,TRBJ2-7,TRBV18,CASSPPGVVRAYEQYF
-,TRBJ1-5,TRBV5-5,CASSSGGTGIIQPQHF
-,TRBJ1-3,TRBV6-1,CAINSGVSGNTIYF
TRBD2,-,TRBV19,CASSSWTSGSHEQYF
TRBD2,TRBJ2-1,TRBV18,CASSPGREASYNEQFF
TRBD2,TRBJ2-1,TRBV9,CASSVELAGDNEQFF
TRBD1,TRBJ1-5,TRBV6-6,CASSYSRQGTGQPQHF
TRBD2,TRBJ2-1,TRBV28,CASTPAGVGFNEQFF
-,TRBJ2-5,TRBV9,CASSVSVLGETQYF
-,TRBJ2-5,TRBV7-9,CASSTYRELEETQYF
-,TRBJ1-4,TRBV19,CASSPRTVGNEKLFF
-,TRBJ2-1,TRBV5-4,CASSLSSGSNEQFF
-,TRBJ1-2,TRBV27,CASRAGADGYTF
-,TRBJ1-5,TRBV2,CASSVDQPQHF
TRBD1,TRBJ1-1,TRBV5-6,CASSLGAGGMNTEAFF
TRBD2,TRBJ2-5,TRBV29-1,CSVELQRGGGETQYF
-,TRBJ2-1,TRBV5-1,CASSLVGGGTHEQFF
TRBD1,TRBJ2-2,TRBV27,CASRNRGAGELFF
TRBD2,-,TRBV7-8,CASRRGGVYEQYF
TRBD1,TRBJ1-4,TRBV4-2,CASSQAPGQGGEKLFF
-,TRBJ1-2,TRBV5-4,CASSLGGWGDGYTF
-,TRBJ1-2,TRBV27,CASSLGLFDGYTF
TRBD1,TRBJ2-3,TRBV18,CASSPGQRDTQYF
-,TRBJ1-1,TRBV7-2,CASSFGRTLEAFF
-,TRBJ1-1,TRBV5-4,CASSPGTPNTEAFF
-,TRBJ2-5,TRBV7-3,CASSLTGGVETQYF
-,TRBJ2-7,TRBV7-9,CASSLTRGSSYEQYF
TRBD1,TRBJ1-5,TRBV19,CASTYRGRNQPQHF
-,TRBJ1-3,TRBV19,CASSTLPPGNTIYF
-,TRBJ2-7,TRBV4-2,CASSQGEGYSYEQYF
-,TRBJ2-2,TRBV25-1,CASRRVSRSAGELFF
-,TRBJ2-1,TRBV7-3,CASSLMLGLNNEQFF
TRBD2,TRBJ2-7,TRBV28,CASRPTGTSGRALGEQYF
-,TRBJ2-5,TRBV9,CASSAAGLVWETQYF
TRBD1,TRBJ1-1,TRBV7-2,CASSLPRTGSTEAFF
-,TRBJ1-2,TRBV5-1,CASSPDGGGAYGYTF
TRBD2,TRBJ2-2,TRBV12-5,CASGPGEGGELFF
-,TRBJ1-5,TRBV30,CAWSYRAPQPQHF
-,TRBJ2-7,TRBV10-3,CAIMEGSTYEQYF
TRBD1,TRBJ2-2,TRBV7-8,CASSLEDRATGELFF
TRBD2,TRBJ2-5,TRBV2,CASSTPSGGEETQYF
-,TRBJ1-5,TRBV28,CASSPPYQPQHF
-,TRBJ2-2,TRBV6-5,CATIRGPTGELFF
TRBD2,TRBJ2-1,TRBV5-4,CASSRTLAGDLYNEQFF
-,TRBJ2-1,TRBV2,CASSGQGFYNEQFF
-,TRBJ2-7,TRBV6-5,CASSYAPGQSSYEQYF
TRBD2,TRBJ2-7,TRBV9,CASSVGNSGRPSYEQYF
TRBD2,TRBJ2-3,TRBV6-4,CASSKERGDTDTQYF
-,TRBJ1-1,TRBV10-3,CAISGAWNTEAFF
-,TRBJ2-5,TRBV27,CASSPLSGQETQYF